The present entry profiles one T cell receptor beta chain with its context. Clones were sequenced by immunoSEQ multiplex PCR, and TCRdb holds only the in-frame ones, with some missing. The sample lists around 190,000 clones; around nine tenths were seen once. From germline, CDR1 is MDHEN and CDR2 SYDVKM. The CDR3 is made up of 15 amino acids. Trimming took 3 bases from V and 4 from J; bases not matched to a gene: 6. This entry is derived from a study of blood T cell repertoires in COVID-19. Across the study: The analysed material was cDNA or gDNA that came from T cells, B-cell-depleted T cells, or PBMCs.

V is TRBV28 and J is TRBJ1-5; 7 positions match TRBD1. The sample taken for sequencing was peripheral blood. The origin of this receptor is a young man with active or convalescent COVID-19. DNA for the CDR3: TGTGCCAGCAGTTTTCCGGACAGGAATAATCAGCCCCAGCATTTT. It yields the protein CASSFPDRNNQPQHF. Filled out from reference TRBV28 and TRBJ1-5, the complete variable domain reads DVKVTQSSRYLVKRTGEKVFLECVQDMDHENMFWYRQDPGLGLRLIYFSYDVKMKEKGDIPEGYSVSREKKERFSLILESASTNQTSMYLCASSFPDRNNQPQHFGDGTRLSIL.